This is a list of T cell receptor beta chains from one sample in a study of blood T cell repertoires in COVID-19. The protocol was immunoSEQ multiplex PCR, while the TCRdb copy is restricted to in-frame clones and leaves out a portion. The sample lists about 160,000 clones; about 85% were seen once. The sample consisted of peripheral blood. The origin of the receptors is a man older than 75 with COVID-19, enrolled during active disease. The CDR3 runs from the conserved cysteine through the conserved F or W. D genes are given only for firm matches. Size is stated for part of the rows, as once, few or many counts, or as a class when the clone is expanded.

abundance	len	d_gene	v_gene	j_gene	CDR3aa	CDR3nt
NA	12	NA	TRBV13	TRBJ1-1	CASSPQLPEAFF	TGTGCCAGCAGCCCACAGCTACCTGAAGCTTTCTTT
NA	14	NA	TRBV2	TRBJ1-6	CASSARTPNSPLHF	TGTGCCAGCAGTGCCCGGACACCGAATTCACCCCTCCACTTT
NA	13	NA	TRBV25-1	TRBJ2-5	CASSRGYQETQYF	TGTGCCAGCAGCAGGGGATACCAAGAGACCCAGTACTTC
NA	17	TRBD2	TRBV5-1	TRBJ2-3	CASSLMGSGGGTDTQYF	TGCGCCAGCAGCTTGATGGGTAGCGGGGGGGGCACAGATACGCAGTATTTT
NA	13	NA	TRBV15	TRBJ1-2	CAASGGNRSGYTF	TGTGCTGCTAGCGGGGGGAACCGGTCTGGCTACACCTTC
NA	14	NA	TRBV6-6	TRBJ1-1	CASNRVQGNTEAFF	TGTGCCAGCAATCGGGTACAGGGGAACACTGAAGCTTTCTTT
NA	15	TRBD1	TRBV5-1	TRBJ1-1	CASSSTRTGNTEAFF	TGCGCCAGCAGCTCTACCCGGACAGGGAACACTGAAGCTTTCTTT
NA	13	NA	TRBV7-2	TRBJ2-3	CASSLEPGNTQYF	TGTGCCAGCAGCTTAGAGCCCGGGAATACGCAGTATTTT
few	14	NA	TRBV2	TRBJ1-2	CASSENRAGDGYTF	TGTGCCAGCAGTGAAAACAGGGCAGGGGATGGCTACACCTTC
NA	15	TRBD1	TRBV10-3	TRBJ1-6	CAISSGGEENSPLHF	TGTGCCATCAGTTCAGGGGGCGAGGAAAATTCACCCCTCCACTTT
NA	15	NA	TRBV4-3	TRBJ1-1	CASSGPLLGGTEAFF	TGCGCCAGCAGCGGCCCCCTCCTTGGGGGGACTGAAGCTTTCTTT
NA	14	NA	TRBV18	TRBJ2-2	CASSPGHQYGELFF	TGTGCCAGCTCACCGGGACATCAGTATGGGGAGCTGTTTTTT
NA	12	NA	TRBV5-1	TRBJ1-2	CASSLGDRGYTF	TGCGCCAGCAGCTTAGGGGATAGAGGCTACACCTTC
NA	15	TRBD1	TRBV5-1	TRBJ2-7	CASSLGQGFDYEQYF	TGCGCCAGCAGCTTGGGACAGGGGTTCGACTACGAGCAGTACTTC
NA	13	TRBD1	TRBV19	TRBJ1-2	CATHAQGAAGYTF	TGTGCCACCCACGCTCAGGGGGCGGCTGGCTACACCTTC
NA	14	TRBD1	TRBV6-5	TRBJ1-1	CASSPAGQAYSAFF	TGTGCCAGCAGTCCCGCGGGACAGGCGTATTCAGCTTTCTTT
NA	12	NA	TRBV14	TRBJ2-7	CASSQLSYEQYF	TGTGCCAGCAGCCAATTGAGTTACGAGCAGTACTTC
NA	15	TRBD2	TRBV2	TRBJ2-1	CASSDYGGNYNEQFF	TGTGCCAGCAGTGATTACGGGGGGAACTACAATGAGCAGTTCTTC
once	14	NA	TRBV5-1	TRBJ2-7	CASSLSTGPYEQYF	TGCGCCAGCAGCCTCTCAACAGGGCCCTACGAGCAGTACTTC
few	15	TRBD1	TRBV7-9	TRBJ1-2	CASSLGTGGRYGYTF	TGTGCCAGCAGCTTGGGGACAGGGGGCCGGTATGGCTACACCTTC
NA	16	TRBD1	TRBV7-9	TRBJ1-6	CASSLLRTGYNSPLHF	TGTGCCAGCAGCTTATTACGGACAGGGTATAATTCACCCCTCCACTTT
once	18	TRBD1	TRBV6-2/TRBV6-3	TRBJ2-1	CASRSRDRFPDVYNEQFF	TGTGCCAGCCGTTCCCGGGACAGGTTCCCCGATGTTTACAATGAGCAGTTCTTC
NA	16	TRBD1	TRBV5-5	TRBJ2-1	CASSNTGGKMYNEQFF	TGTGCCAGCAGTAATACAGGGGGCAAAATGTACAATGAGCAGTTCTTC
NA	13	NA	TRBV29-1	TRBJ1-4	CSVPAGGGEKLFF	TGCAGCGTACCAGCCGGGGGTGGGGAAAAACTGTTTTTT
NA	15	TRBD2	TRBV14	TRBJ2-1	CASSQLRGGANEQFF	TGTGCCAGCAGCCAACTACGCGGGGGGGCAAATGAGCAGTTCTTC
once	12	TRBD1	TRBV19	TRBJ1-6	CASSDRDPPLHF	TGTGCCAGTAGCGACAGGGATCCCCCCCTCCACTTT
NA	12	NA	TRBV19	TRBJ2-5	CASGFGGETQYF	TGTGCCAGTGGATTCGGCGGGGAGACCCAGTACTTC
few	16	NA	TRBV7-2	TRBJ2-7	CASSASGTLGNYEQYF	TGTGCCAGCAGCGCCTCCGGGACTTTGGGCAACTACGAGCAGTACTTC
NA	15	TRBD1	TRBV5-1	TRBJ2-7	CASSLGGTGDDEQYF	TGCGCCAGCAGCTTGGGCGGGACAGGGGACGACGAGCAGTACTTC
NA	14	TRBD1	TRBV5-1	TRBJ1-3	CASSPGTGGNTIYF	TGCGCCAGCAGCCCCGGGACAGGTGGAAACACCATATATTTT
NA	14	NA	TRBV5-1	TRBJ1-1	CASSIQGWNTEAFF	TGCGCCAGCAGCATACAGGGATGGAACACTGAAGCTTTCTTT
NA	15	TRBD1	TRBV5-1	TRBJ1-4	CASSRAGTGNEKLFF	TGCGCCAGCAGCCGTGCCGGGACAGGGAATGAAAAACTGTTTTTT
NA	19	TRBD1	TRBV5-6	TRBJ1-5	CASSRYRDRVVSGNQPQHF	TGTGCCAGCAGCCGTTACCGGGACAGGGTCGTATCGGGCAATCAGCCCCAGCATTTT
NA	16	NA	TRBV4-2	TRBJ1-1	CASSQDLKQGRTEAFF	TGTGCCAGCAGCCAAGACCTCAAACAGGGTCGGACTGAAGCTTTCTTT
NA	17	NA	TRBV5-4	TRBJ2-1	CASSQIGSEQRYNEQFF	TGTGCCAGCAGCCAAATCGGGAGTGAACAGAGGTACAATGAGCAGTTCTTC